One sample yielded the 31 T cell receptor beta chains listed below, sequenced in a study of blood T cell repertoires in COVID-19. Sequencing was performed with immunoSEQ multiplex PCR; in TCRdb, only in-frame clones are kept and a portion is missing. Altogether tens of thousands of clones are present, more than 65% being singletons, with the ten largest covering roughly a tenth. Specimen: peripheral blood. The source is a woman between 45 and 65 years old with acute or convalescent COVID-19.

The CDR3 spells CASSPNAGTSGNEQFF. In nucleotides, the CDR3 is TGTGCCAGCAGCCCAAATGCCGGGACTAGCGGAAATGAGCAGTTCTTC. The chain carries TRBV7-2 and TRBJ2-1; TRBD2 aligns across 11 bases. The CDR3 runs to 16 residues. Trimming removed 5 bases from V and 7 bases from J; junction bases left unmatched: 10. The germline V gene encodes CDR1 SGHTA and CDR2 FQGNSA. The full variable domain, with the rest looked up from reference TRBV7-2 and TRBJ2-1, is GAGVSQSPSNKVTEKGKDVELRCDPISGHTALYWYRQSLGQGLEFLIYFQGNSAPDKSGLPSDRFSAERTGGSVSTLTIQRTQQEDSAVYLCASSPNAGTSGNEQFFGPGTRLTVL.

In its sample, this clone was seen once. The chain combines TRBV5-1 with TRBJ1-4; 10 bases are shared with TRBD1. Germline V gene data show CDR1 as SGHRS and CDR2 as YFSETQ. There are 15 residues in the CDR3. With V trimmed by 6 bases and J by 8 bases, 10 bases remained unmatched. CDR3 DNA: TGCGCCAGCAACTCAGCCGGGACAGGGGAAGAAAAACTGTTTTTT. As protein: CASNSAGTGEEKLFF.

V usage is TRBV28 and J usage is TRBJ1-3; no clear D. Trimming removed 1 base at V and 8 bases at J, with 15 bases between. CDR3 length: 15 amino acids. Germline V lookup: CDR1 MDHEN, CDR2 SYDVKM. In DNA, the CDR3 is TGTGCCAGCAGTTTATTACCGGCGGGTGGGGACACCATATATTTT. Protein sequence: CASSLLPAGGDTIYF. The full variable domain, its missing parts supplied by reference TRBV28 and TRBJ1-3, is DVKVTQSSRYLVKRTGEKVFLECVQDMDHENMFWYRQDPGLGLRLIYFSYDVKMKEKGDIPEGYSVSREKKERFSLILESASTNQTSMYLCASSLLPAGGDTIYFGEGSWLTVV.

The V gene is TRBV7-9, the J gene TRBJ1-5; 9 bases fit TRBD1. V was pared by 8 bases and J by 6 bases, with 5 bases of the junction left unmatched. The CDR3 loop spans 13 amino acids. Germline lookup yields CDR1 SEHNR and CDR2 FQNEAQ (reference sequence). CDR3 sequence reads: CASGGQGTQPQHF. The CDR3 coding sequence is TGTGCCAGCGGAGGACAGGGGACTCAGCCCCAGCATTTT.

This clone is a singleton in its sample. This chain links TRBV11-2 with TRBJ2-2, with 10 nucleotides matching TRBD2. V lost 7 bases and J lost 1; bases outside the gene matches: 6. This CDR3 contains 16 residues. CDR1 and CDR2 (germline): SGHAT, FQNNGV. The CDR3 protein is CASNLGLAENTGELFF. As DNA, the CDR3 is TGTGCCAGCAACCTAGGACTAGCGGAGAACACCGGGGAGCTGTTTTTT.

A single count supports this clone. CDR3 residues: CASSEIGGESGGYTF. The CDR3 DNA reads TGTGCCAGCAGTGAAATTGGAGGGGAATCGGGTGGCTACACCTTC. The chain has TRBV2 and TRBJ1-2; a weak D match, TRBD1 (5 bases). The CDR3 has 15 amino acids. The germline V gene encodes CDR1 SNHLY and CDR2 FYNNEI. Deletions cut 2 bases from V and 7 bases from J, with 17 bases between. Using reference TRBV2 and TRBJ1-2 for the parts outside the CDR3, the full variable domain is EPEVTQTPSHQVTQMGQEVILRCVPISNHLYFYWYRQILGQKVEFLVSFYNNEISEKSEIFDDQFSVERPDGSNFTLKIRSTKLEDSAMYFCASSEIGGESGGYTFGSGTRLTVV.

This chain connects TRBV27 to TRBJ1-2; 9 bases are a match to TRBD1. In germline, CDR1 is MNHEY, CDR2 SMNVEV (reference sequence). CDR3 size: 15 residues. J gave up 6 bases and V 6 bases, and 11 bases lay outside the gene matches. CDR3 coding DNA: TGTGCCAGCAGATTAGGGACAGGGCCGAGAAATGGCTACACCTTC. This encodes CASRLGTGPRNGYTF.

The CDR3 nucleotides are TGTGCCAGCTCACCATTGTCAGGGGACTATGGCTACACCTTC. Translated: CASSPLSGDYGYTF. V gene TRBV18 combines with J gene TRBJ1-2; maybe TRBD1 (6 bases). Germline-derived CDR1 and CDR2 are KGHSH and LQKENI. The CDR3 is 14 residues long. With 2 bases removed from V and 3 bases from J, the gap between germline ends came to 10 bases.

V usage is TRBV5-1 and J usage is TRBJ2-2, with D perhaps matching TRBD2 (6 bases). V lost 4 bases and J lost 2, with 15 bases in between. The CDR3 sequence is 16 residues long. Germline CDR1 and CDR2: SGHRS and YFSETQ. CDR3 nucleotides: TGCGCCAGCAGCCGTACCGGGACTTCCAACACCGGGGAGCTGTTTTTT. This sequence encodes CASSRTGTSNTGELFF.

J is TRBJ1-1 and V is TRBV11-1, with 9 bases identical to TRBD1. CDR1 and CDR2 (germline): SGHAT, FQDESV (reference sequence). Trimming took 4 bases from V and 6 from J; bases not matched to a gene: 3. The CDR3 has 13 amino acids. CDR3 DNA sequence: TGTGCCAGCAGCTGGACAGGGGTCGCTGAAGCTTTCTTT. It codes for CASSWTGVAEAFF.

The chain combines TRBV4-2 with TRBJ1-5; the D is unclear. The CDR3 covers 20 residues. Germline V gene data show CDR1 as LGHNA and CDR2 as YNFKEQ. V was trimmed by 0 bases and J by 9 bases, leaving 30 bases between them. The chain's CDR3 is CASSQDAPDAGWVSTRPQHF. The CDR3 region has the DNA TGTGCCAGCAGCCAAGATGCCCCAGATGCGGGTTGGGTATCGACGCGGCCCCAGCATTTT.

This rearrangement joins TRBV12-1 to TRBJ2-7; the table's D call, TRBD1, was not checked against the DNA. TRBV12-1 has pseudogene status. CDR3 length: 18 amino acids. The CDR3 spells CASSLDPQTGIPSYEQYF. Written as DNA, the CDR3 is TGTGCCAGCAGCTTGGACCCCCAAACAGGGATACCTTCCTACGAGCAGTACTTC.

This chain connects TRBV7-9 to TRBJ1-1; possibly TRBD1 for D (5 bases). Per germline, CDR1 SEHNR and CDR2 FQNEAQ (reference sequence). V was cut by 5 bases and J by 3 bases, with 10 bases left in between. This CDR3 comprises 13 residues. In DNA form, the CDR3 reads TGTGCCAGCAGCCTACAGGTCCACACTGAAGCTTTCTTT. Its translation is CASSLQVHTEAFF. Full variable domain (rest looked up from reference TRBV7-9 and TRBJ1-1): DTGVSQNPRHKITKRGQNVTFRCDPISEHNRLYWYRQTLGQGPEFLTYFQNEAQLEKSRLLSDRFSAERPKGSFSTLEIQRTEQGDSAMYLCASSLQVHTEAFFGQGTRLTVV.

This chain's CDR3 is CASSLSGMGSPLHF. The CDR3 bases are TGTGCCAGCAGTTTATCCGGGATGGGATCACCCCTCCACTTT. V and J are TRBV27 and TRBJ1-6; D gene ambiguous. Germline values: CDR1 MNHEY, CDR2 SMNVEV (reference sequence). V was pared by 0 bases and J by 10 bases, with 10 bases between. The CDR3 length is 14 residues.

The chain carries TRBV18 and TRBJ1-1; D remains ambiguous. Germline values: CDR1 KGHSH, CDR2 LQKENI. The CDR3 is 12 residues long. Trimming cost V 3 bases and J 6 bases, with 8 bases left between them. The CDR3 protein is CASSPLGAEAFF. The CDR3 coding sequence is TGTGCCAGCTCACCTCTCGGGGCTGAAGCTTTCTTT.

The rearrangement links TRBV27 to TRBJ1-1, with D unclear. This CDR3 spans 15 amino acids. The germline V and J ends were trimmed by 0 bases and 1 base, with 9 bases remaining between them. The germline gives CDR1 MNHEY, CDR2 SMNVEV (reference sequence). CDR3 sequence reads: CASSLSVAGNTEAFF. The CDR3 DNA reads TGTGCCAGCAGTTTATCTGTCGCGGGGAACACTGAAGCTTTCTTT.

V gene TRBV19 combines with J gene TRBJ1-3; possible D gene TRBD1, 6 bases. V gave up 2 bases and J gave up 2 bases, with 10 bases separating them. The CDR3 has 15 amino acids. Germline V CDR1 and CDR2: LNHDA, SQIVND (reference sequence). CDR3 nucleotide sequence: TGTGCCAGTAGTATACTCGGACAGACTGGAAACACCATATATTTT. Protein: CASSILGQTGNTIYF.

V usage is TRBV4-1 and J usage is TRBJ1-2, with a tentative D call TRBD1 (5 bases). V shed 1 base and J shed 6 bases, with 12 bases lying between them. Germline assignment: CDR1 MGHRA and CDR2 YSYEKL. This CDR3 has 14 amino acids. The CDR3 sequence: CASSQVAGIDGYTF. The DNA of the CDR3 is TGCGCCAGCAGCCAAGTGGCAGGGATTGATGGCTACACCTTC.

V is TRBV10-3 and J is TRBJ1-1, with TRBD1 matching over 9 bases. This CDR3 has 16 amino acids. Germline V gene sequence: CDR1 ENHRY, CDR2 SYGVKD. The ends lost 0 bases at V and 4 bases at J; junction bases unmatched: 6. The CDR3 region has the DNA TGTGCCATCAGTGAGTCCTGGGAGACAGGGGGCACTGAAGCTTTCTTT. Translated, it gives CAISESWETGGTEAFF.

V and J are TRBV5-1 and TRBJ2-3; 7 bases agree with TRBD1. From germline, CDR1 is SGHRS and CDR2 YFSETQ. CDR3 length: 16 residues. With V trimmed by 3 bases and J by 2 bases, 9 bases remained unmatched. DNA of the CDR3: TGCGCCAGCAGCTCCGCCCGGACAGGAACCACAGATACGCAGTATTTT. Its protein product is CASSSARTGTTDTQYF.

This clone was observed a few times. This chain links TRBV15 with TRBJ2-5; D might be TRBD2 (6 bases). Trimming shortened V by 2 bases and J by 0 bases, and 19 bases separated the two germline ends. The germline CDR1 and CDR2 sequences are LNHNV and YYDKDF (reference sequence). CDR3 length equals 18 residues. The CDR3 bases are TGTGCCACCAGCAGACCCCCCTCGCGAGCGGGCCACCAAGAGACCCAGTACTTC. It encodes CATSRPPSRAGHQETQYF.

The V gene is TRBV19, the J gene TRBJ2-7, with a tentative D call TRBD1 (6 bases). V lost 3 bases and J lost 5, with 11 bases in between. The CDR3 sequence is 13 residues long. The V gene's germline CDR1 is LNHDA and CDR2 SQIVND (reference sequence). CDR3 coding DNA: TGTGCCAGTAGTATCACAGGGCCCAACGAGCAGTACTTC. It codes for CASSITGPNEQYF.

The chain recombines TRBV18 with TRBJ2-5; 11 bases match TRBD2. The CDR3 consists of 16 residues. Germline lookup yields CDR1 KGHSH and CDR2 LQKENI. Trimming at V came to 1 base and at J to 6 bases, leaving 7 bases not matched to a gene. As DNA, the CDR3 is TGTGCCAGCTCACCACTTCTAGCGGGGGGCGGACAGACCCAGTACTTC. Amino acids: CASSPLLAGGGQTQYF.

This clone was detected once. The chain is built from TRBV5-1 and TRBJ1-5, with D maybe TRBD1 (6 bases). Trimming shortened V by 0 bases and J by 5 bases, and 9 bases separated the two germline ends. CDR1 and CDR2 (germline): SGHRS, YFSETQ. CDR3 length: 14 residues. Written as DNA, the CDR3 is TGCGCCAGCAGCTTGGCGGGGGGCGATCAGCCCCAGCATTTT. Translating gives CASSLAGGDQPQHF.

The chain joins TRBV3-1 (or the pseudogene TRBV3-2) to TRBJ1-6; weak D call: TRBD1 (5 bases). The CDR3 has 13 residues. The V end lost 7 bases, the J end lost 10 bases, and 14 bases lay between the germline ends. Germline V gives CDR1 LGHDT, CDR2 YNNKEL (reference sequence). This CDR3 is CASKRGGESPLHF. In nucleotides, the CDR3 is TGTGCCAGCAAGCGGGGAGGGGAGTCACCCCTCCACTTT.

CDR3 sequence: CASTIGGMNTEAFF. The CDR3 DNA sequence: TGTGCCAGCACAATCGGGGGAATGAACACTGAAGCTTTCTTT. This chain connects TRBV5-4 to TRBJ1-1, with a possible D match to TRBD1 (5 bases). The V gene lost 6 bases and the J gene lost 0 bases, with 12 bases spanning the gap. The germline gives CDR1 SGHNT, CDR2 YYREEE (reference sequence). The CDR3 contains 14 residues.

V gene TRBV6-2 or TRBV6-3 combines with J gene TRBJ2-5, with a possible D match to TRBD2 (5 bases). CDR1 and CDR2 (germline): MNHEY, SVGEGT. This CDR3 is 16 amino acids long. The V end was cut by 5 bases, the J end by 5 bases, with 21 bases between. CDR3 region: CASSRGLGFSGETQYF. The CDR3 DNA is TGTGCCAGCAGTCGTGGTTTGGGATTCTCGGGGGAGACCCAGTACTTC.

The chain employs TRBV6-5 and TRBJ2-2, with D perhaps matching TRBD2 (7 bases). Germline lookup yields CDR1 MNHEY and CDR2 SVGAGI. CDR3 length: 13 amino acids. V was trimmed by 6 bases and J by 6 bases, leaving 11 bases between them. CDR3 protein: CASRKGGAGELFF. Here the CDR3 DNA reads TGTGCCAGCAGAAAAGGGGGGGCCGGGGAGCTGTTTTTT.

The rearrangement uses TRBV5-6 and TRBJ2-7; unclear D gene. Trimming shortened V by 4 bases and J by 1 base, and 9 bases separated the two germline ends. This CDR3 is built from 13 residues. In germline, CDR1 is SGHDT, CDR2 YYEEEE. The CDR3 region has the DNA TGTGCCAGCAGCCGCCGAGATTCCTACGAGCAGTACTTC. Amino acid sequence: CASSRRDSYEQYF.

The rearrangement joins TRBV4-2 to TRBJ2-1, with 10 bases lining up with TRBD2. Germline V gene sequence: CDR1 LGHNA, CDR2 YNFKEQ. The trim removed 0 bases at V and 6 bases at J, leaving 5 bases unmatched. The CDR3 totals 16 residues. The CDR3 DNA is TGTGCCAGCAGCCAAGATTCAGCGGGGGGGCGCAATGAGCAGTTCTTC. Its protein is CASSQDSAGGRNEQFF.

The chain carries TRBV6-5 and TRBJ2-7; 7 bases map to TRBD1. The germline V gene encodes CDR1 MNHEY and CDR2 SVGAGI. J gave up 2 bases and V 2 bases, and 3 bases lay outside the gene matches. The CDR3 consists of 14 residues. This chain's CDR3 is CASSYTTGAYEQYF. The CDR3 DNA is TGTGCCAGCAGTTACACCACAGGGGCCTACGAGCAGTACTTC.